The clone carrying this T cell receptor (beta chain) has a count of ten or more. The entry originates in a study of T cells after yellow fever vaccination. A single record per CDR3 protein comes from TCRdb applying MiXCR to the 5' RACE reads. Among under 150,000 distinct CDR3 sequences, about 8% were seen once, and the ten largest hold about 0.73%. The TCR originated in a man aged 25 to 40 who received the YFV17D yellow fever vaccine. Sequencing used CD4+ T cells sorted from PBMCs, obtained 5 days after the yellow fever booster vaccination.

CDR3 bases: TGCGCCAGCAGCTTGGAGGGGACCAAAAACATTCAGTACTTC. Translating gives CASSLEGTKNIQYF. The chain links TRBV5-1 to TRBJ2-4; tentatively, D is TRBD1 (5 bases). The V and J ends lost 0 bases and 2 bases respectively, with 6 bases between them. Germline lookup yields CDR1 SGHRS and CDR2 YFSETQ. This CDR3 has 14 residues.